One TCR beta chain is described in this entry. Its antigen remains unidentified. The sample belongs to a study of T cells in Graves' hyperthyroidism and ophthalmopathy. Points from the study as a whole: Stable hyperthyroidism was told apart from ophthalmopathy by a model built on 13 V-J features. Most thyroid-expanded clonotypes above 0.001 were also found in blood.

From RNA transcripts, TCR beta CDR3 regions were amplified. RT-PCR in the first round (using the HTBI primer set) targeted the TCR CDR3. A single record per CDR3 protein comes from TCRdb applying MiXCR to the multiplex PCR reads. The sample yields around 250,000 distinct CDR3 sequences, less than 15% seen once. Germline lookup yields CDR1 MNHNS and CDR2 SASEGT. This CDR3 comprises 13 residues. V was clipped by 4 bases and J by 4 bases; unmatched bases: 2. Sample: blood. The V call is TRBV6-1, the J call TRBJ2-3; 7 bases map to TRBD1. The TCR was taken from a woman in her thirties or forties with Graves' hyperthyroidism that later progressed to Graves' ophthalmopathy. The CDR3 protein is CASSGGGADTQYF. The DNA for the CDR3 is TGTGCCAGCAGTGGAGGGGGCGCAGATACGCAGTATTTT.